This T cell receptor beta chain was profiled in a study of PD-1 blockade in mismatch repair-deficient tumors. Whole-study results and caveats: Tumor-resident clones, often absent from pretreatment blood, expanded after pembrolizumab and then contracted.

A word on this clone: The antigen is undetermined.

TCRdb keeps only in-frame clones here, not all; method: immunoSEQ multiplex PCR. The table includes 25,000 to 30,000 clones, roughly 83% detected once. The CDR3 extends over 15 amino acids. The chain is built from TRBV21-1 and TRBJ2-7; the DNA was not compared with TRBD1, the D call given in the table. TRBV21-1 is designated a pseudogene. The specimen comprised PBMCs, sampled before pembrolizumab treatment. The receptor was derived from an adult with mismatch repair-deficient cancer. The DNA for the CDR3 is TGTGCCAGCAGCAAAGGGCGAGGAAGGGGCCACGAGCAGTACTTC. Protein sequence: CASSKGRGRGHEQYF.